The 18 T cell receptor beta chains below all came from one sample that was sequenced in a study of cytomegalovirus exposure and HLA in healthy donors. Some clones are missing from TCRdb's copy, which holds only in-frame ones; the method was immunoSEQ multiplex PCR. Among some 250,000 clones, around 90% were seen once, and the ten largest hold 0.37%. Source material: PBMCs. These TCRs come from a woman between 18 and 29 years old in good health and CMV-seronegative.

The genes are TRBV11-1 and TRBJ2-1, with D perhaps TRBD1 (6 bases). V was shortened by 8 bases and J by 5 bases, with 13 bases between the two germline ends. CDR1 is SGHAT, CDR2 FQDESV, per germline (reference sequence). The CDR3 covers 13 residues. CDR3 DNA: TGTGCCAGCTCCACAGGGCCCAACAATGAGCAGTTCTTC. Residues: CASSTGPNNEQFF.

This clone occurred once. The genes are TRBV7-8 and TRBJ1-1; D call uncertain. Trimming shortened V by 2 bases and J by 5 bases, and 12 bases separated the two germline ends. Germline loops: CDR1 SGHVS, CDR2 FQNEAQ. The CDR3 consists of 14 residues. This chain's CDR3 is CASSLLTRETEAFF. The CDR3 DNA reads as TGTGCCAGCAGCTTACTCACACGGGAGACTGAAGCTTTCTTT.

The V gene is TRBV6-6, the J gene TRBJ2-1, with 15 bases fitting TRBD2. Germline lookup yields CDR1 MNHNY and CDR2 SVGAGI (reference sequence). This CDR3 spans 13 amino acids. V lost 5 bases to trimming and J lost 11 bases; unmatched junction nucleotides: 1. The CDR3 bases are TGTGCCAGCAGTGGACTAGCGGGGGGGAAGCAGTTCTTC. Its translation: CASSGLAGGKQFF.

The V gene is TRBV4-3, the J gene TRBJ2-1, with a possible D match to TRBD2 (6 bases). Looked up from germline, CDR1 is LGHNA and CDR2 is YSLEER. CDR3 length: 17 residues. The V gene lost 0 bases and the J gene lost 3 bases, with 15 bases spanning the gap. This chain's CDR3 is CASSQDIARLDYNEQFF. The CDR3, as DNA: TGCGCCAGCAGCCAAGATATCGCGAGACTAGACTACAATGAGCAGTTCTTC.

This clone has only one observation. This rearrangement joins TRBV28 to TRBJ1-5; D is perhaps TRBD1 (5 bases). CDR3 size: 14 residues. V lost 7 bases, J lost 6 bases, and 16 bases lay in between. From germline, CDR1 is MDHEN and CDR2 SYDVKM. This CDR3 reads CASKFGGVGQPQHF. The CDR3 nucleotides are TGTGCCAGCAAATTCGGAGGGGTGGGTCAGCCCCAGCATTTT.

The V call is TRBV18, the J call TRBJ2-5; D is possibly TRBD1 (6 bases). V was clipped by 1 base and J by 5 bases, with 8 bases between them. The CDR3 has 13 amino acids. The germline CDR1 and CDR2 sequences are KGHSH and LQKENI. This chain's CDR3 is CASSPLRGETQYF. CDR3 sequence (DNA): TGTGCCAGCTCACCACTCAGGGGTGAGACCCAGTACTTC.

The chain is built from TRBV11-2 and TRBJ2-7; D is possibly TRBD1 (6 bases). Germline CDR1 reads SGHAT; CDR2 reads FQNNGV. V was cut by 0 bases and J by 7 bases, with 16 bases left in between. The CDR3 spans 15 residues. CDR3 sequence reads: CASSLDLGQFKEQYF. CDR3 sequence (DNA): TGTGCCAGCAGCTTAGATCTCGGACAGTTTAAGGAGCAGTACTTC.

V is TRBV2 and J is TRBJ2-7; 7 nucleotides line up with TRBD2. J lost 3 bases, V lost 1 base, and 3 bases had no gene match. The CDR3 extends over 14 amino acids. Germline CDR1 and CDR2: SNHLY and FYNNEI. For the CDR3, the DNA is TGTGCCAGCAGTGAAGGGACTAGGGTCTACGAGCAGTACGTC. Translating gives CASSEGTRVYEQYV.

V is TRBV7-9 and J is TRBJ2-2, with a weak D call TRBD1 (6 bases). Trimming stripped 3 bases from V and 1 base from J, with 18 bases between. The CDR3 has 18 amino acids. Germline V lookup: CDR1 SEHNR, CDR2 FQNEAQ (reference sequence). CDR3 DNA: TGTGCCAGCAGCTTTGGGGGCAGGGCGAATCGGAACACCGGGGAGCTGTTTTTT. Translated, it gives CASSFGGRANRNTGELFF.

The CDR3 DNA is TGTGCCTCAAGACTAGCGAGGGATGAGCAGTTCTTC. Protein: CASRLARDEQFF. The J gene is TRBJ2-1, the V gene TRBV6-1; 8 bases agree with TRBD2. Germline-derived CDR1 and CDR2 are MNHNS and SASEGT. Germline trimming cut 11 bases from V and 8 bases from J; bases unmatched to any gene: 8. CDR3 length equals 12 residues.

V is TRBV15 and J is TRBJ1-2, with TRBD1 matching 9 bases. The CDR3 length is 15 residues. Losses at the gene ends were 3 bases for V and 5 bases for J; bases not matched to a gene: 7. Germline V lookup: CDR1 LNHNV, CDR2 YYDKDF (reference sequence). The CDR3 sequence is CATSRPTGGWYGYTF. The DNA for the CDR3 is TGTGCCACCAGCAGGCCTACAGGGGGCTGGTATGGCTACACCTTC.

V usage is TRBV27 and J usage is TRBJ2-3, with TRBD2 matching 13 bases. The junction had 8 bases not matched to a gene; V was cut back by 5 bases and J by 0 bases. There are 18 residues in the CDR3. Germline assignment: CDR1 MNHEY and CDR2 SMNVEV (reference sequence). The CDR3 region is CASSTTSGGARSTDTQYF. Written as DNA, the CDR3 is TGTGCCAGCAGTACAACTAGCGGGGGGGCTAGGAGCACAGATACGCAGTATTTT.

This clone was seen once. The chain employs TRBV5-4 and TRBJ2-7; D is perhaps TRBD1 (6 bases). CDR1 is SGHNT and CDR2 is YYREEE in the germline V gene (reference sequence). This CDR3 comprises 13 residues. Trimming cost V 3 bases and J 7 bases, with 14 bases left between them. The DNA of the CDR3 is TGTGCCAGCAGCTACCGGGACACAGAGGAGCAGTACTTC. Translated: CASSYRDTEEQYF.

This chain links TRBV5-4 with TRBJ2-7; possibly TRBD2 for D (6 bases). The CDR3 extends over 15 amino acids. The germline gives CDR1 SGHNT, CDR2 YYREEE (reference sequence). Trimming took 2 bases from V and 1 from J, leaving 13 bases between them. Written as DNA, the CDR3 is TGTGCCAGCAGCTTAACCGGGAGACTATCCTACGAGCAGTACTTC. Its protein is CASSLTGRLSYEQYF.

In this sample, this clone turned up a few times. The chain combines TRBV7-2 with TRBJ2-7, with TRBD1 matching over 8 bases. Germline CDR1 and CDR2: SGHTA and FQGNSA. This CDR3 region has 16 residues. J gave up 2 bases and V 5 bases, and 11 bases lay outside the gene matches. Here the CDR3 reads CASSLLGTGSPYEQYF. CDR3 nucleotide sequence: TGTGCCAGCAGCCTTTTGGGGACAGGATCCCCCTACGAGCAGTACTTC.

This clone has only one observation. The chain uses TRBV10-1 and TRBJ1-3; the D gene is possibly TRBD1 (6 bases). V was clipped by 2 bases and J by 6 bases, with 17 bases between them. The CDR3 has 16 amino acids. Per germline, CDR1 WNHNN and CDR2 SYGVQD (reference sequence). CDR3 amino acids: CASSEMHRGAKNTIYF. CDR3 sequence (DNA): TGCGCCAGCAGTGAGATGCATCGGGGGGCTAAAAACACCATATATTTT.

DNA of the CDR3: TGTGCCAGCAGTGGTTTCGGGACAGGGGGCGGGGGGCTCGACGAGCAGTACGTC. Translated: CASSGFGTGGGGLDEQYV. This chain links TRBV6-1 with TRBJ2-7; 12 bases match TRBD1. The trim removed 4 bases at V and 5 bases at J, leaving 15 bases unmatched. The CDR3 totals 18 residues. Germline V gene sequence: CDR1 MNHNS, CDR2 SASEGT.

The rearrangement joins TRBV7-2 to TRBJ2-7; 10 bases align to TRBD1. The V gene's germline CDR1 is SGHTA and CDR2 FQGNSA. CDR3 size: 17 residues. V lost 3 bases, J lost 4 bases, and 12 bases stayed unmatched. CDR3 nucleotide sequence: TGTGCCAGCAGCTTCCTGATGCTCGGGGGACAGGGGTACGAGCAGTACTTC. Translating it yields CASSFLMLGGQGYEQYF.